This T cell receptor (beta chain) was sequenced during a study of response to subunit inactivated influenza vaccine. The study, taken as a whole, reports: T cells newly recruited by each seasonal influenza vaccination are few, the authors suggested.

Of note for this clonotype: What it binds is unknown.

The germline V and J ends were trimmed by 11 bases and 6 bases, with 13 bases remaining between them. Germline V gives CDR1 WSHSY, CDR2 SAAADI. The CDR3 extends over 11 amino acids. TCRdb independently ran MiXCR on the RT-PCR reads; one entry per CDR3 protein. The repertoire holds some 800,000 distinct CDR3 sequences, with roughly 20% as singletons. The rearrangement joins TRBV10-2 to TRBJ1-1; D perhaps matches TRBD1 (5 bases). The source is a man aged 50-60 years who received an inactivated influenza vaccine. Specimen: PBMCs from blood, collected more than 4 days after vaccination. The CDR3 here is CACGGYPEAFF. Written as DNA, the CDR3 is TGCGCCTGTGGGGGATATCCTGAAGCTTTCTTT.